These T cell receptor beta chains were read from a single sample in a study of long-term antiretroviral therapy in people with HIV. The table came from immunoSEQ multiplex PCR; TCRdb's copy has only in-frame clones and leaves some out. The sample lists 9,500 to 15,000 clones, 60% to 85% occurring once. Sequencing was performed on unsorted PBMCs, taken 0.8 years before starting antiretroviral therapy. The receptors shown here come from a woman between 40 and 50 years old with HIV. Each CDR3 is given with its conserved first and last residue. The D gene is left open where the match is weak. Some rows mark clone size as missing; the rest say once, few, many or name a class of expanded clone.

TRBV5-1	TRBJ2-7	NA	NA	CASSLVAGRGEQYF	TGCGCCAGCAGCTTGGTGGCTGGTCGGGGCGAGCAGTACTTC
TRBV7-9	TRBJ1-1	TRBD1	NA	CASSFRQGADTEAFF	TGTGCCAGCAGCTTTCGACAGGGGGCAGACACTGAAGCTTTCTTT
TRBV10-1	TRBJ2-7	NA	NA	CASSDKAATPSSYEQYF	TGCGCCAGCAGTGACAAGGCCGCGACTCCTAGCTCCTACGAGCAGTACTTC
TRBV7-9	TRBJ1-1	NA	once	CAVGRGGTEAFF	TGTGCCGTGGGTCGGGGGGGCACTGAAGCTTTCTTT
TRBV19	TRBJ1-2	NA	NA	CASSTRHLGNYGYTF	TGTGCCAGTAGTACCAGACATCTAGGCAACTATGGCTACACCTTC
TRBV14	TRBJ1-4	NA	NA	CASSQDLPYDVEKLFF	TGTGCCAGCAGCCAAGATCTGCCATACGACGTTGAAAAACTGTTTTTT
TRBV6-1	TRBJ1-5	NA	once	CASRTGTLRDQPQHF	TGTGCCAGCAGGACCGGGACATTAAGGGATCAGCCCCAGCATTTT
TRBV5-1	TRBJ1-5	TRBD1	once	CASSLEGQGNQPQHF	TGCGCCAGCAGCTTGGAGGGACAGGGAAATCAGCCCCAGCATTTT
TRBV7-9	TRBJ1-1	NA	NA	CASSSARDTTRNTEAFF	TGTGCCAGCAGCTCAGCCCGGGACACCACAAGGAACACTGAAGCTTTCTTT
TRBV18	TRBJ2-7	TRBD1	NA	CASSLGTGIPYEQYF	TGTGCCAGCTCACTTGGGACAGGGATCCCCTACGAGCAGTACTTC
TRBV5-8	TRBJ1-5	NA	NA	CASSLVQVSNQPQHF	TGTGCCAGCAGCTTGGTACAGGTCAGCAATCAGCCCCAGCATTTT
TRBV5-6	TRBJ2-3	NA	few	CASSFTGTDTQYF	TGTGCCAGCAGCTTCACAGGGACAGATACGCAGTATTTT
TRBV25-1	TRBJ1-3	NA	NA	CASTQTGGNTIYF	TGTGCCAGCACCCAGACAGGAGGAAACACCATATATTTT
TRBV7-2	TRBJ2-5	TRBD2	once	CASSFTGTSGETQYF	TGTGCCAGCAGCTTCACCGGGACTAGTGGAGAGACCCAGTACTTC
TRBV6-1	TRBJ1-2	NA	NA	CASSEVEYGYTF	TGTGCCAGCAGTGAAGTAGAGTATGGCTACACCTTC
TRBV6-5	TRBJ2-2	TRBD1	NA	CASRQTGFGELFF	TGTGCCAGCAGACAGACAGGGTTCGGGGAGCTGTTTTTT
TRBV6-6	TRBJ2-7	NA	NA	CASSSPTGTSYEQYF	TGTGCCAGCAGCTCCCCCACAGGGACCTCCTACGAGCAGTACTTC
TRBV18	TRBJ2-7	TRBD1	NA	CASSPPGQGGNEQYF	TGTGCCAGCTCACCTCCTGGACAGGGGGGCAACGAGCAGTACTTC
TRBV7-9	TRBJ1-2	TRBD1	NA	CASSPGQDHYGYTF	TGTGCCAGCAGCCCGGGACAGGACCACTATGGCTACACCTTC
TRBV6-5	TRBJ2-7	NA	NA	CASSRGEAVNEQYF	TGTGCCAGCAGTCGAGGGGAGGCGGTCAACGAGCAGTACTTC
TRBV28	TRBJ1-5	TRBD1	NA	CASSSPGTGRQPQHF	TGTGCCAGCAGTTCACCCGGGACAGGGCGTCAGCCCCAGCATTTT
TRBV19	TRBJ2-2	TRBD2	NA	CASSNWLAGLTGELFF	TGTGCCAGTAGTAACTGGCTAGCGGGACTGACCGGGGAGCTGTTTTTT
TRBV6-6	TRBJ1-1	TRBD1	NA	CASSPQGAGTEAFF	TGTGCCAGCAGTCCACAGGGGGCAGGCACTGAAGCTTTCTTT
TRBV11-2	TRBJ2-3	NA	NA	CASSSPSSTQYF	TGTGCCAGCAGCTCTCCTAGCTCTACGCAGTATTTT
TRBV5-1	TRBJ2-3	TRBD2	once	CASSRGGGRSTDTQYF	TGCGCCAGCAGCCGCGGTGGCGGGAGGTCCACAGATACGCAGTATTTT
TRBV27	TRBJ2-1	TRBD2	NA	CASSYSFLAGVKEQFF	TGTGCCAGCAGTTACTCGTTTTTGGCGGGAGTAAAGGAGCAGTTCTTC
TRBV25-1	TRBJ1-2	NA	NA	CASSEGRGGRTYGYTF	TGTGCCAGCAGTGAAGGGCGGGGGGGCAGAACCTATGGCTACACCTTC
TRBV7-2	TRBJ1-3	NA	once	CASSPGGGGSGNTIYF	TGTGCCAGCAGCCCCGGTGGAGGGGGGTCTGGAAACACCATATATTTT
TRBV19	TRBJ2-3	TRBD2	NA	CASSIARLAGEFTDTQYF	TGTGCCAGTAGTATAGCCAGACTAGCGGGAGAGTTCACAGATACGCAGTATTTT
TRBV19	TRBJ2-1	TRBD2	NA	CASGLAGVYYNEQFF	TGTGCCAGTGGACTAGCGGGAGTGTATTACAATGAGCAGTTCTTC
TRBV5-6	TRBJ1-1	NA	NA	CASSLNTEAFF	TGTGCCAGCAGCCTAAACACTGAAGCTTTCTTT
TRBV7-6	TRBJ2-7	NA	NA	CASSLGQYF	TGTGCCAGCAGCTTAGGTCAGTACTTC
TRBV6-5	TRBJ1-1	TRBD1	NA	CASSYGGTASSTEAFF	TGTGCCAGCAGTTACGGAGGGACAGCCAGCTCCACTGAAGCTTTCTTT
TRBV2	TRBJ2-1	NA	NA	CAIQGTHNEQFF	TGTGCCATCCAGGGAACACACAATGAGCAGTTCTTC
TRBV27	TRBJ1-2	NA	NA	CASSLFSSANYGYTF	TGTGCCAGCAGTTTATTCAGCAGCGCTAACTATGGCTACACCTTC
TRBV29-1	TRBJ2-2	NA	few	CSDRREDSLKNTGELFF	TGCAGCGACCGGCGAGAGGACTCCCTCAAGAACACCGGGGAGCTGTTTTTT
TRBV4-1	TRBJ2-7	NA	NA	CASSHARGYEQYF	TGCGCCAGCAGCCACGCAAGGGGCTACGAGCAGTACTTC